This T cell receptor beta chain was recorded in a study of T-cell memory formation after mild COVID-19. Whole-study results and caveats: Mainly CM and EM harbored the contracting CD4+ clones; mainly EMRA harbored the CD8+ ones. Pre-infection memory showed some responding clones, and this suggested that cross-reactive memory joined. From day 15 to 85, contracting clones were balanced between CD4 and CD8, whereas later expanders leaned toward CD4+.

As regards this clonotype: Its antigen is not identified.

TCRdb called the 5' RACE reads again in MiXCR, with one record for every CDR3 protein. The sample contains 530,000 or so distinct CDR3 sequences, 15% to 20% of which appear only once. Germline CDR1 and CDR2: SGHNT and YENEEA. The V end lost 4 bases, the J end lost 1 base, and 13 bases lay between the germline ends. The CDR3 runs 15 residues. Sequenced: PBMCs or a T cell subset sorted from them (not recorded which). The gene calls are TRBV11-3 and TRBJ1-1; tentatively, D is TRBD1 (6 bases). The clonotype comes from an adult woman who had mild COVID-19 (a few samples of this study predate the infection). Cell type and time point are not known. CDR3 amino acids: CASSSRRTENTEAFF. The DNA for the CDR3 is TGTGCCAGCAGCTCCCGAAGGACAGAGAACACTGAAGCTTTCTTT.